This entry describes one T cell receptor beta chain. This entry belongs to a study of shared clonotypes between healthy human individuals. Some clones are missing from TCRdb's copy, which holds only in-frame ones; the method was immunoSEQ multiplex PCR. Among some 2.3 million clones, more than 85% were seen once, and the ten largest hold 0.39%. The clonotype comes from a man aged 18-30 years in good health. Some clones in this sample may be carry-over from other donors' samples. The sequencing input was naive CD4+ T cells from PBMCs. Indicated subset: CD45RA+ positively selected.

The CDR3 is CASRRGTGAYEQYF. DNA of the CDR3: TGCGCCAGCAGGCGCGGGACAGGGGCGTACGAGCAGTACTTC. The rearrangement uses TRBV4-1 and TRBJ2-7; 10 nucleotides agree with TRBD1. CDR1 and CDR2 from the germline V gene are MGHRA and YSYEKL. V trimming: 6 bases; J trimming: 4 bases; junction bases outside the gene matches: 6. This CDR3 is built from 14 residues.